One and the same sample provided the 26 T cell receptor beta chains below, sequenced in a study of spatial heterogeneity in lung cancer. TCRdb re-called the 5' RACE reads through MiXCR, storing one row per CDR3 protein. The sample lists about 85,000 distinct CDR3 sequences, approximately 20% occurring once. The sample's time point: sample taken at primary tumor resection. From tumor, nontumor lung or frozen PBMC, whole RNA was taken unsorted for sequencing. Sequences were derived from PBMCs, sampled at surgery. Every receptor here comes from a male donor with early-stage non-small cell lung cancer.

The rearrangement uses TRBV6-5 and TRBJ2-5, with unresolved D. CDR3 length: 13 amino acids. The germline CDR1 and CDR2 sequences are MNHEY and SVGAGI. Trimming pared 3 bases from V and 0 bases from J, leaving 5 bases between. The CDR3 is CASSYSYQETQYF. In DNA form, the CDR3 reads TGTGCCAGCAGTTATTCATACCAAGAGACCCAGTACTTC.

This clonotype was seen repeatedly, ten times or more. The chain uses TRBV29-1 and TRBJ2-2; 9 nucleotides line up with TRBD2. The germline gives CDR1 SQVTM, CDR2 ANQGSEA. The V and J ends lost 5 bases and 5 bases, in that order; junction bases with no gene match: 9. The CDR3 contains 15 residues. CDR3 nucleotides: TGCAGCGTTTCCCCGGGACTAGCTACTACCGGGGAGCTGTTTTTT. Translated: CSVSPGLATTGELFF.

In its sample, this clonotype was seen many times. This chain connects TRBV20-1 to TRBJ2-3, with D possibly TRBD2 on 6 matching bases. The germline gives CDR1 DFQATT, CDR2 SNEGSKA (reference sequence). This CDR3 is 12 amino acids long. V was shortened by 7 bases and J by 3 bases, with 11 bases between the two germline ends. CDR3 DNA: TGCAGTGGGGGGACTTATACAGATACGCAGTATTTT. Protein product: CSGGTYTDTQYF.

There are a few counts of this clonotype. The CDR3 reads CASSLEGDRPSSYNSPLHF. The CDR3 bases are TGTGCCAGCAGCTTAGAGGGGGACAGGCCGAGCTCCTATAATTCACCCCTCCACTTT. V is TRBV11-2 and J is TRBJ1-6, with 8 bases identical to TRBD1. Germline CDR1 SGHAT, CDR2 FQNNGV. The CDR3 is 19 residues long. With 0 bases clipped from V and 0 bases from J, the junction kept 7 bases outside the gene matches.

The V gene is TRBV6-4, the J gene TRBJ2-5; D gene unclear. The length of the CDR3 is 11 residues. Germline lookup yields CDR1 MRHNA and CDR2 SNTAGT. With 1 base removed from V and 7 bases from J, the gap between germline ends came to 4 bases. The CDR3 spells CASSDLRTQYF. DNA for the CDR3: TGTGCCAGCAGTGACTTGAGGACCCAGTACTTC.

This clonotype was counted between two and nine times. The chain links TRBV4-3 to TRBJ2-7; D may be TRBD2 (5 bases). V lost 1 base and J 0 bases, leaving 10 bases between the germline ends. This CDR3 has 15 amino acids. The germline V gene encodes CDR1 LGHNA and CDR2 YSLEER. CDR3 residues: CASSQVHGGSYEQYF. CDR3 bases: TGCGCCAGCAGCCAAGTCCACGGAGGCTCCTACGAGCAGTACTTC.

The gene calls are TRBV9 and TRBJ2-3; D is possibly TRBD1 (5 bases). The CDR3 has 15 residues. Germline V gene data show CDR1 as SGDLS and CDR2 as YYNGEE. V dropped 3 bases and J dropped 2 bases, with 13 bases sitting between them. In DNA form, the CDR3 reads TGTGCCAGCAGCGGGGGCCAAATCCACACAGATACGCAGTATTTT. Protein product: CASSGGQIHTDTQYF.

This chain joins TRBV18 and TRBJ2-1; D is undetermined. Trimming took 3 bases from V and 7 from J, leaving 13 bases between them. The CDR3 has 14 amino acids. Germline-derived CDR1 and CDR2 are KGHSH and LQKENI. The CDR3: CASSPLSHYNEQFF. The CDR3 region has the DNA TGTGCCAGCTCACCCCTTTCCCATTATAATGAGCAGTTCTTC. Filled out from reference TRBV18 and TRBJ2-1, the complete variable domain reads NAGVMQNPRHLVRRRGQEARLRCSPMKGHSHVYWYRQLPEEGLKFMVYLQKENIIDESGMPKERFSAEFPKEGPSILRIQQVVRGDSAAYFCASSPLSHYNEQFFGPGTRLTVL.

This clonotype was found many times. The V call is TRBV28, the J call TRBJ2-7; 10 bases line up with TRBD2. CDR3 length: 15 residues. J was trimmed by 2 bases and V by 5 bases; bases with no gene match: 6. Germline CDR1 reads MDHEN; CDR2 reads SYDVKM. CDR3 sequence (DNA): TGTGCCAGCAGTCCGAGGACTAGCGGCCCCTACGAGCAGTACTTC. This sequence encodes CASSPRTSGPYEQYF.

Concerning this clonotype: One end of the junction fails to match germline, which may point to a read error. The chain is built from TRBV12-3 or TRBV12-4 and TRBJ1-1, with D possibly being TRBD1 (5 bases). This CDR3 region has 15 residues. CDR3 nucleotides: TGTGCCAACAGTTTGCAGGGAAAAATGAACACTGAAGCTTTCTTT. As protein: CANSLQGKMNTEAFF.

The DNA for the CDR3 is TGTGCCACCCGAGGGAGTTTAAACACTGAAGCTTTCTTT. Translation: CATRGSLNTEAFF. The chain is built from TRBV6-1 and TRBJ1-1; D gene uncertain. CDR3 size: 13 residues. Germline-derived CDR1 and CDR2 are MNHNS and SASEGT. V was clipped by 10 bases and J by 2 bases, with 14 bases between them.

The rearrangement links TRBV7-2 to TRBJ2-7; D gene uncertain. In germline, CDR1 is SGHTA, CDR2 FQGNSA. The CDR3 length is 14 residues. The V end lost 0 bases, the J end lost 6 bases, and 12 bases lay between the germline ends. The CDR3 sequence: CASSLAQPRAEQYF. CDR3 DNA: TGTGCCAGCAGCTTAGCGCAACCCCGGGCCGAGCAGTACTTC. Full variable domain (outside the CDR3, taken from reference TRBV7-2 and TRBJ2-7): GAGVSQSPSNKVTEKGKDVELRCDPISGHTALYWYRQSLGQGLEFLIYFQGNSAPDKSGLPSDRFSAERTGGSVSTLTIQRTQQEDSAVYLCASSLAQPRAEQYFGPGTRLTVT.

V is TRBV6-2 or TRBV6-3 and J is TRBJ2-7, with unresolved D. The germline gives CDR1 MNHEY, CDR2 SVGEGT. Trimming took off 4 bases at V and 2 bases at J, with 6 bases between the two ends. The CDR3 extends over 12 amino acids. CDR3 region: CASSSIAYEQYF. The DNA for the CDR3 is TGTGCCAGCAGTTCCATTGCCTACGAGCAGTACTTC.

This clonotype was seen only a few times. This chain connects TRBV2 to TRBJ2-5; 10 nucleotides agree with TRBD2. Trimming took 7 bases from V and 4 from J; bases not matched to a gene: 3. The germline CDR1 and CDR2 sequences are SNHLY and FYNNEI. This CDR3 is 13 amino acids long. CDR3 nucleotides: TGTGCCAGCACAGCGGGAGGGCGAGAGACCCAGTACTTC. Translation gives CASTAGGRETQYF.

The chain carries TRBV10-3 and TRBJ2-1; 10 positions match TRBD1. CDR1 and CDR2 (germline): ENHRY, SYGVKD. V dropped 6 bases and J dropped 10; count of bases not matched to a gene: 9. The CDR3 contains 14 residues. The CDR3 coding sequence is TGTGCCATCAGCCCGGGACAGGGGACTCCGGAGCAGTTCTTC. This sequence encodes CAISPGQGTPEQFF.

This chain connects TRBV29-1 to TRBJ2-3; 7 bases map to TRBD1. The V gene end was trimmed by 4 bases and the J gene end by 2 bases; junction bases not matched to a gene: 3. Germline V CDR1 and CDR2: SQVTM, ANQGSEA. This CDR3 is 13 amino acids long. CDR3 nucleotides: TGCAGCGTTGTGAAGGGGGCCACAGATACGCAGTATTTT. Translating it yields CSVVKGATDTQYF.

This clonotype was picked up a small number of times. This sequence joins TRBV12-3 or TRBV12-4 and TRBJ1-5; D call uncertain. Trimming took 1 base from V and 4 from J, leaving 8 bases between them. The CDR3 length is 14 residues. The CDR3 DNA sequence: TGTGCCAGCAGTTTAGTAGGACCTAATCAGCCCCAGCATTTT. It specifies CASSLVGPNQPQHF.

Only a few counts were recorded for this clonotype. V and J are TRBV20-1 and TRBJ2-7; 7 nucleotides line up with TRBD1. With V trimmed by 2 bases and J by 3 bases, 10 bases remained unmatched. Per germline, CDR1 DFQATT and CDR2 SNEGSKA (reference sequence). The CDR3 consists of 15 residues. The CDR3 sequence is CSARPRTGPYYEQYF. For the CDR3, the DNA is TGCAGTGCTAGACCCCGGACAGGTCCCTACTACGAGCAGTACTTC.

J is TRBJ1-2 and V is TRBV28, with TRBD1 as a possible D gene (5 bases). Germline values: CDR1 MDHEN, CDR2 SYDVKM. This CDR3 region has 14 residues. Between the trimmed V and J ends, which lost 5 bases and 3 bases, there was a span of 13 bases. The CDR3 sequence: CASSPRGGDYGYTF. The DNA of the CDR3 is TGTGCCAGCAGTCCCCGTGGGGGTGACTATGGCTACACCTTC.

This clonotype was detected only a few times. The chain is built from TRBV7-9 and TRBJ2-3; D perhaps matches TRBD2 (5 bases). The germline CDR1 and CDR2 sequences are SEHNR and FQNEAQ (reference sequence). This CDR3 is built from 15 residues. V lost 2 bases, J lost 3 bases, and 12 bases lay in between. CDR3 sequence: CASSLFRGSTDTQYF. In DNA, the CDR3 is TGTGCCAGCAGCTTATTTCGAGGGTCAACAGATACGCAGTATTTT.

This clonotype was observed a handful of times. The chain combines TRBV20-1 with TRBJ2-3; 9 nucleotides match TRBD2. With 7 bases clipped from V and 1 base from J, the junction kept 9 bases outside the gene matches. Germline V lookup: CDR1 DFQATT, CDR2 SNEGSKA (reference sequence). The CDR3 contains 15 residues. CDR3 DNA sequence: TGCAGTGTGGGGTATCGGACTAGCGGCACAGATACGCAGTATTTT. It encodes CSVGYRTSGTDTQYF.

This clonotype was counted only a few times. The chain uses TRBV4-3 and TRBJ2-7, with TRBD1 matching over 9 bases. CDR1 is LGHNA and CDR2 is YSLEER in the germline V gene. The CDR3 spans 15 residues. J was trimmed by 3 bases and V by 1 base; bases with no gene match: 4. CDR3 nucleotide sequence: TGCGCCAGCAGCCAAGCACCGGGACAGGGCTACGAGCAGTACTTC. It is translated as CASSQAPGQGYEQYF.

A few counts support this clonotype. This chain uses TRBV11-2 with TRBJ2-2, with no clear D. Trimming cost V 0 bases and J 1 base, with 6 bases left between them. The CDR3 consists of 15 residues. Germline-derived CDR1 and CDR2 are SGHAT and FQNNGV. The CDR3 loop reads CASSLDVWNTGELFF. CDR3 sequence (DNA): TGTGCCAGCAGCTTAGATGTGTGGAACACCGGGGAGCTGTTTTTT. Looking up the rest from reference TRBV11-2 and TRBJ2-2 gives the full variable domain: EAGVAQSPRYKIIEKRQSVAFWCNPISGHATLYWYQQILGQGPKLLIQFQNNGVVDDSQLPKDRFSAERLKGVDSTLKIQPAKLEDSAVYLCASSLDVWNTGELFFGEGSRLTVL.

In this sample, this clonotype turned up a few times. The CDR3 coding sequence is TGTGCCAGTAGTATAACTCTCCAGAACACCGGGGAGCTGTTTTTT. This encodes CASSITLQNTGELFF. This chain joins TRBV19 and TRBJ2-2; D not resolved. Trimming pared 2 bases from V and 1 base from J, leaving 8 bases between. The germline CDR1 and CDR2 sequences are LNHDA and SQIVND (reference sequence). The CDR3 runs 15 residues.

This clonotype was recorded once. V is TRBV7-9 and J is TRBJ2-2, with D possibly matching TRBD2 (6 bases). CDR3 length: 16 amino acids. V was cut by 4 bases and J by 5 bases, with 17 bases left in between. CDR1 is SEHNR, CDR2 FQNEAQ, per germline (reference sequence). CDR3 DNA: TGTGCCAGCAGCTGGGACTCTCATGCCTTGACCGGGGAGCTGTTTTTT. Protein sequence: CASSWDSHALTGELFF.

The CDR3 DNA reads TGTGCCAGCTCACCGAACACAGCTAACTATGGCTACACCTTC. Its protein is CASSPNTANYGYTF. The chain links TRBV18 to TRBJ1-2, with no clear D. Trimming removed 3 bases at V and 0 bases at J, with 8 bases between. The germline V gene encodes CDR1 KGHSH and CDR2 LQKENI. The CDR3 is made up of 14 amino acids.